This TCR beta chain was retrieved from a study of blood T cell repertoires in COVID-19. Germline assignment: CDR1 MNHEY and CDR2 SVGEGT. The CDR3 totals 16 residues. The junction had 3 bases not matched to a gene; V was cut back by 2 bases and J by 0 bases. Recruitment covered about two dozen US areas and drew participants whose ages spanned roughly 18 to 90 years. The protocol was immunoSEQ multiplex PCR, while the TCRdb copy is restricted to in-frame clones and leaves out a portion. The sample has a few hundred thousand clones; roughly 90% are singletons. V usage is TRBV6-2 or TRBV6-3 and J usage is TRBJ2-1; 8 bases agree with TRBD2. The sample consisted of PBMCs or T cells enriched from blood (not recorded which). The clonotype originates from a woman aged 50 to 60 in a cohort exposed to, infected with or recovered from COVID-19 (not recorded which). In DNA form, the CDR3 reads TGTGCCAGCAGTTACCCCGGGGGGGGCTCCTACAATGAGCAGTTCTTC. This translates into CASSYPGGGSYNEQFF.